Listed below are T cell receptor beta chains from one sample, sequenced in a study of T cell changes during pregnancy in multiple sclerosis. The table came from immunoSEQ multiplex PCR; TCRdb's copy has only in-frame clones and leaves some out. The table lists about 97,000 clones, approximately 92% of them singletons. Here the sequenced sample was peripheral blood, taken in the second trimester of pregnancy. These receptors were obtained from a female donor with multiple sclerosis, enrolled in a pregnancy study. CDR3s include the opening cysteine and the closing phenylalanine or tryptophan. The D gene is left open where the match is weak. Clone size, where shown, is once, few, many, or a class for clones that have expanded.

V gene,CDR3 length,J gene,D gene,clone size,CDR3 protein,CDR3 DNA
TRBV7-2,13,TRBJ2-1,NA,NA,CASRPRVGHEQFF,TGTGCCAGCCGGCCCCGCGTGGGGCATGAGCAGTTCTTC
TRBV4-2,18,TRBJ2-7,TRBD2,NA,CASSSGLAGGPYPYEQYF,TGTGCCAGCAGCTCGGGACTAGCGGGAGGGCCTTACCCCTACGAGCAGTACTTC
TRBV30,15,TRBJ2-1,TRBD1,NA,CACATGTGAYNEQFF,TGTGCCTGCGCAACCGGGACAGGGGCCTACAATGAGCAGTTCTTC
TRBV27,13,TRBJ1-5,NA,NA,CASSTSSNQPQHF,TGTGCCAGCAGCACAAGTAGCAATCAGCCCCAGCATTTT
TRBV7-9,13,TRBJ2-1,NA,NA,CASTPKLDNEQFF,TGTGCCAGCACCCCTAAACTAGACAATGAGCAGTTCTTC
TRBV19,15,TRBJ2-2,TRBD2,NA,CASSTLAGGVGELFF,TGTGCCAGTAGTACCCTAGCGGGAGGTGTCGGGGAGCTGTTTTTT
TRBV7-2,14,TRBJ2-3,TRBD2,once,CASSSSGRWGTQYF,TGTGCCAGCAGCTCGAGCGGGAGATGGGGTACGCAGTATTTT
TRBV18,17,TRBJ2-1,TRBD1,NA,CASSPQTRTGGWGEQFF,TGTGCCAGCTCACCCCAAACCCGGACAGGGGGCTGGGGTGAGCAGTTCTTC
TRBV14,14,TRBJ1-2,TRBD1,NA,CASAQGGLGRGYTF,TGTGCCAGCGCCCAGGGGGGTTTAGGTCGTGGCTACACCTTC
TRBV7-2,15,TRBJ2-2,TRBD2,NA,CASSPSGSVAGELFF,TGTGCCAGCAGCCCAAGCGGGAGTGTGGCCGGGGAGCTGTTTTTT
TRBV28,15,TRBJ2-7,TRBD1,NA,CASSWWQGARDEQYF,TGTGCCAGCAGTTGGTGGCAGGGGGCAAGGGACGAGCAGTACTTC
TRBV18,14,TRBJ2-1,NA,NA,CASSPPFRTGEQFF,TGTGCCAGCTCACCACCCTTCAGAACGGGTGAGCAGTTCTTC
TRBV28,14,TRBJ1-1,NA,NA,CASSPGALNTEAFF,TGTGCCAGCAGCCCCGGAGCGTTGAACACTGAAGCTTTCTTT
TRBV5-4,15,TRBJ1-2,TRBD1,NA,CASSLAGQGAGGYTF,TGTGCCAGCAGCTTGGCCGGGCAGGGGGCAGGTGGCTACACCTTC
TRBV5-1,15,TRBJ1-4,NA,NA,CASSPQQGTNEKLFF,TGCGCCAGCAGCCCGCAACAGGGAACTAATGAAAAACTGTTTTTT
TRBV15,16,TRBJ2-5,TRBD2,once,CATSTGLAGWRETQYF,TGTGCCACCAGCACAGGACTAGCGGGATGGCGAGAGACCCAGTACTTC
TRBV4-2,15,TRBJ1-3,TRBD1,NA,CASSRGQPSGNTIYF,TGTGCCAGCAGCCGGGGACAGCCCTCTGGAAACACCATATATTTT
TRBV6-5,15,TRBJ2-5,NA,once,CASSYSEGSGETQYF,TGTGCCAGCAGTTACTCGGAGGGGAGCGGGGAGACCCAGTACTTC
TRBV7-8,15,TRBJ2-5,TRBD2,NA,CASSLSRTSPKDQYF,TGTGCCAGCAGCTTATCAAGGACTAGCCCAAAAGATCAGTACTTC
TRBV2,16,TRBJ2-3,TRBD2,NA,CASRTGGLGHTDTQYF,TGTGCCAGCAGGACCGGGGGACTAGGGCATACAGATACGCAGTATTTT
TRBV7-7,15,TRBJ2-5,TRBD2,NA,CASSLTSGAQETQYF,TGTGCTAGCAGCTTGACTAGCGGAGCCCAAGAGACCCAGTACTTC
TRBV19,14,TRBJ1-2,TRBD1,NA,CASSLWTGRDGYTF,TGTGCCAGTAGTCTATGGACAGGACGGGATGGCTACACCTTC
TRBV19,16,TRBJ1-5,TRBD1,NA,CASTLGQGASNQPQHF,TGTGCCAGTACCCTCGGACAGGGGGCGAGCAATCAGCCCCAGCATTTT
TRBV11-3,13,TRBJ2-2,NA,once,CASSESNSGELFF,TGTGCCAGCAGCGAAAGTAACTCCGGGGAGCTGTTTTTT
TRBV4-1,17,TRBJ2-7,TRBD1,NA,CASSQDRGTGQAYEQYF,TGCGCCAGCAGCCAAGATAGGGGGACAGGCCAGGCCTACGAGCAGTACTTC
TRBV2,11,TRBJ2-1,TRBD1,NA,CASRRDRAPFF,TGTGCCAGCAGAAGGGACAGGGCCCCATTCTTC
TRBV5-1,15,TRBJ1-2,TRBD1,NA,CASSLTGESNYGYTF,TGCGCCAGCAGCCTGACAGGGGAATCTAACTATGGCTACACCTTC
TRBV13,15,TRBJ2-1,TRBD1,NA,CASSRGDSINNEQFF,TGTGCCAGCAGCAGAGGGGACAGTATCAACAATGAGCAGTTCTTC
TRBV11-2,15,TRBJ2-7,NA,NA,CASSLWGRTGDEQYF,TGTGCCAGCAGCTTATGGGGGAGGACAGGCGACGAGCAGTACTTC
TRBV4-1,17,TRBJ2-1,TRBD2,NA,CASSQGTSGGSYNEQFF,TGCGCCAGCAGCCAAGGGACTAGCGGGGGTTCCTACAATGAGCAGTTCTTC
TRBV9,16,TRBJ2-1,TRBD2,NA,CASSVGRPSGYNEQFF,TGTGCCAGCAGCGTAGGTCGGCCTAGCGGATACAATGAGCAGTTCTTC
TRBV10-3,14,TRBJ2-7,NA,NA,CATFDRSRSYEQYF,TGTGCCACCTTCGACAGGAGCCGCTCCTACGAGCAGTACTTC
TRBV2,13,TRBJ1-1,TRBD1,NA,CARRQGLGTEAFF,TGTGCCAGAAGACAGGGGTTAGGCACTGAAGCTTTCTTT
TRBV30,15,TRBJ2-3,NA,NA,CAWSAVGGATDTQYF,TGTGCCTGGAGTGCGGTGGGAGGAGCCACAGATACGCAGTATTTT
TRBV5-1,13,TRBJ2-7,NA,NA,CASSSGINYEQYF,TGCGCCAGCAGCTCAGGAATAAACTACGAGCAGTACTTC
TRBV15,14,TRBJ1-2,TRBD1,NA,CATSRDGTGNGYTF,TGTGCCACCAGCAGAGACGGGACAGGAAATGGCTACACCTTC
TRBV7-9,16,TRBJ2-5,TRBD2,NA,CASSLDSGRAWETQYF,TGTGCCAGCAGCCTCGATAGCGGGAGGGCCTGGGAGACCCAGTACTTC
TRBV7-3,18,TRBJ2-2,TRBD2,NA,CASSTKRLAGVNTGELFF,TGTGCCAGCAGCACCAAACGACTAGCGGGCGTGAACACCGGGGAGCTGTTTTTT
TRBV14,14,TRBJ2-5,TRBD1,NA,CASSQVLRQGTQYF,TGTGCCAGCAGCCAAGTCCTCCGACAGGGGACCCAGTACTTC
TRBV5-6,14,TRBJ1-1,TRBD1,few,CASRAITGATEAFF,TGTGCCAGCAGAGCCATCACAGGGGCCACTGAAGCTTTCTTT
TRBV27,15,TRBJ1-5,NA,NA,CASSFRGISNQPQHF,TGTGCCAGCAGTTTTAGGGGGATTAGCAATCAGCCCCAGCATTTT
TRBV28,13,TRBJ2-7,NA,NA,CASSSGIYYEQYF,TGTGCCAGCAGTTCCGGGATTTACTACGAGCAGTACTTC
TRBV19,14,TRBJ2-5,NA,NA,CASSRGTRQETQYF,TGTGCCAGTAGTAGAGGGACACGGCAAGAGACCCAGTACTTC
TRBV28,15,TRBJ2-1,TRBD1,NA,CASSYGDSSYNEQFF,TGTGCCAGCAGTTACGGGGACAGCTCCTACAATGAGCAGTTCTTC
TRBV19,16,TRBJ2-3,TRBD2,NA,CASSARLAGMADTQYF,TGTGCCAGTAGTGCCCGACTAGCGGGAATGGCAGATACGCAGTATTTT
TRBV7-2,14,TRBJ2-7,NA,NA,CASSLTPGSYEQYF,TGTGCCAGCAGCTTAACCCCAGGATCCTACGAGCAGTACTTC
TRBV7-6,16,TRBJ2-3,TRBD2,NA,CASTGTSGTYTDTQYF,TGTGCCAGCACGGGGACTAGCGGGACCTACACAGATACGCAGTATTTT
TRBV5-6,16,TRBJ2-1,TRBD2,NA,CASTPLSGNAYNEQFF,TGTGCCAGCACCCCCCTCAGCGGGAACGCCTACAATGAGCAGTTCTTC
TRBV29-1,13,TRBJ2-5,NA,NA,CSVAPSHGETQYF,TGCAGCGTTGCCCCTAGCCATGGAGAGACCCAGTACTTC
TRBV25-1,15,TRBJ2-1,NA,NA,CASSDLGGTNNEQFF,TGTGCCAGCAGTGACCTAGGTGGTACTAACAATGAGCAGTTCTTC
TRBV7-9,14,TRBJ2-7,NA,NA,CASSSTGLPYEQYF,TGTGCCAGCAGCTCCACGGGACTTCCCTACGAGCAGTACTTC
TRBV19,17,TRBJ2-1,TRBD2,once,CASSTGLAGLTYNEQFF,TGTGCCAGTAGTACGGGACTAGCGGGCCTGACCTACAATGAGCAGTTCTTC
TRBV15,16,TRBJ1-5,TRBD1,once,CATSRETGLSNQPQHF,TGTGCCACCAGCAGAGAGACAGGGTTGAGCAATCAGCCCCAGCATTTT
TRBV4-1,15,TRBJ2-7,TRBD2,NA,CASSYGTSGSYEQYF,TGCGCCAGCAGCTACGGGACTAGCGGGAGCTACGAGCAGTACTTC
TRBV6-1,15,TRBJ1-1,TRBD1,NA,CASSERGQGATEAFF,TGTGCCAGCAGTGAAAGGGGACAGGGGGCGACTGAAGCTTTCTTT
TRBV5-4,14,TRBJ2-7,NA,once,CASSPRPEAYEQYF,TGTGCCAGCAGCCCGCGGCCCGAAGCTTACGAGCAGTACTTC
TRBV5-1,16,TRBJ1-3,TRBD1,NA,CASSLGDRGPGNTIYF,TGCGCCAGCAGCTTGGGTGACAGGGGGCCTGGAAACACCATATATTTT
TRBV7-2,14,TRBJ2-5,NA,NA,CASTRTRVQETQYF,TGTGCCAGCACCCGCACTCGGGTACAAGAGACCCAGTACTTC
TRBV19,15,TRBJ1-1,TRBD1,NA,CASSHPGQMNTEAFF,TGTGCCAGTAGTCACCCGGGACAGATGAACACTGAAGCTTTCTTT
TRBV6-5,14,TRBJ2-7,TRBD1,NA,CASSRTGLSYEQYF,TGTGCCAGCAGCAGGACAGGGCTGTCCTACGAGCAGTACTTC